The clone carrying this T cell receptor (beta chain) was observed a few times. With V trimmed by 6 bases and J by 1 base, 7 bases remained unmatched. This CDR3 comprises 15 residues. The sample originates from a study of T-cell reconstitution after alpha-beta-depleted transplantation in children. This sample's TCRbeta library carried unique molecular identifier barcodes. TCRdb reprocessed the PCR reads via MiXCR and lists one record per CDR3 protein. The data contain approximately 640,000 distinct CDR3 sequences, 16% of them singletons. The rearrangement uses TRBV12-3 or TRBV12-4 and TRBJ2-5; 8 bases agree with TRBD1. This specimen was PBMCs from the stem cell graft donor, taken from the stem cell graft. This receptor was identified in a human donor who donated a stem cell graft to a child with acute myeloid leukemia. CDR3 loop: CASSRGQGIQETQYF. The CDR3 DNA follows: TGTGCCAGCAGCCGCGGACAGGGAATCCAAGAGACCCAGTACTTC.